The 9 T cell receptor beta chains presented below share a single source sample, sequenced in a study of cytomegalovirus exposure and HLA in healthy donors. PCR used 60 Vbeta primers and 13 Jbeta primers. Clones were read by immunoSEQ multiplex PCR, and TCRdb kept only the in-frame ones, dropping some. Counted here are 200,000 or so clones, around 86% occurring once; the ten biggest clones make up 6.3%. Sequenced: PBMCs. These receptors were collected from a middle-aged man in good health and CMV-seropositive.

This rearrangement joins TRBV29-1 to TRBJ2-3; 10 positions agree with TRBD2. The germline V gene encodes CDR1 SQVTM and CDR2 ANQGSEA. The length of the CDR3 is 13 residues. J gave up 1 base and V 7 bases, and 2 bases lay outside the gene matches. Here the CDR3 reads CSDLAGGTDTQYF. The CDR3 DNA reads TGCAGCGACCTAGCGGGGGGCACAGATACGCAGTATTTT.

The gene calls are TRBV4-2 and TRBJ2-2, with D tentatively TRBD2 (5 bases). CDR3 length: 18 amino acids. Germline V gives CDR1 LGHNA, CDR2 YNFKEQ. The V end lost 6 bases, the J end lost 3 bases, and 23 bases lay between the germline ends. CDR3 residues: CASSDATLGDVDTGELFF. The CDR3 DNA is TGTGCCAGCAGTGACGCTACACTAGGAGACGTCGACACCGGGGAGCTGTTTTTT.

The chain recombines TRBV7-2 with TRBJ2-1; D not certain. The V gene's germline CDR1 is SGHTA and CDR2 FQGNSA. V lost 5 bases, J lost 4 bases, and 12 bases lay in between. The CDR3 spans 14 residues. CDR3 region: CASSTPNSYNEQFF. The CDR3 nucleotides read TGTGCCAGCAGCACGCCGAACAGTTACAATGAGCAGTTCTTC.

The gene calls are TRBV6-1 and TRBJ1-2; no reliable D call. This CDR3 contains 15 residues. In germline, CDR1 is MNHNS, CDR2 SASEGT. The germline V and J ends were trimmed by 7 bases and 7 bases, with 22 bases remaining between them. The CDR3 DNA sequence: TGTGCCAGCATCTTAAGTGGGCAGTTGGTTACTGGCTACACCTTC. Translating gives CASILSGQLVTGYTF.

J is TRBJ1-6 and V is TRBV18, with 8 bases identical to TRBD1. The V segment lost 0 bases and the J segment 9 bases; nucleotides outside the gene matches: 4. CDR1 is KGHSH, CDR2 LQKENI, per germline. The length of the CDR3 is 15 residues. The DNA of the CDR3 is TGTGCCAGCTCACCACCTAGGACAGGGACTTCACCCCTCCACTTT. Its protein is CASSPPRTGTSPLHF.

The chain recombines TRBV28 with TRBJ1-6; tentative D call: TRBD1 (6 bases). This CDR3 contains 16 residues. Trimming left V 2 bases short and J 0 bases short, with 8 bases between. Germline CDR1 reads MDHEN; CDR2 reads SYDVKM. DNA of the CDR3: TGTGCCAGCAGTTTACAGGGGAGCTCCTATAATTCACCCCTCCACTTT. Amino acids: CASSLQGSSYNSPLHF.

This clone was detected only a few times. This chain uses TRBV28 with TRBJ1-1; 7 bases agree with TRBD1. There are 16 residues in the CDR3. After removal of 7 bases from V and 1 base from J, the junction contained 12 bases not matched to a gene. Germline V gene lookup returns CDR1 MDHEN and CDR2 SYDVKM. The CDR3 reads CASTPRRGRRNTEAFF. In DNA, the CDR3 is TGTGCCAGCACCCCTCGGAGGGGGCGAAGGAACACTGAAGCTTTCTTT.

The chain is built from TRBV27 and TRBJ2-3; 9 positions agree with TRBD2. CDR1 is MNHEY and CDR2 is SMNVEV in the germline V gene (reference sequence). The V and J ends lost 6 bases and 2 bases, in that order; junction bases with no gene match: 6. CDR3 length equals 15 residues. CDR3 protein: CASSSSSGVTDTQYF. The CDR3 DNA reads as TGTGCCAGCAGCTCTTCTAGCGGGGTCACAGATACGCAGTATTTT.

V gene TRBV4-3 combines with J gene TRBJ2-7; TRBD1 agrees at 7 bases. This CDR3 has 15 amino acids. Losses at the gene ends were 1 base for V and 4 bases for J; bases not matched to a gene: 7. Germline V gene data show CDR1 as LGHNA and CDR2 as YSLEER. The CDR3 region is CASSQAEGGSYEQYF. The CDR3 nucleotides are TGCGCCAGCAGCCAAGCAGAAGGGGGCTCGTACGAGCAGTACTTC.